This TCR beta chain was captured by sequencing in a study of regulatory T cells in long-lasting Graves disease (dated by TCRdb to about 2021). For the wider study: Antithyroid drugs had been taken for less than 3 months by newly diagnosed Graves' disease patients. Peripheral blood TCR sequencing and RNA sequencing compared persistent Graves' disease patients with newly diagnosed Graves' disease patients. A total of around 35 samples were covered by TCR sequencing, comprising approximately 13 persistent and roughly 20 newly diagnosed Graves' disease patients. The study was conducted in China and was registered as a clinical trial.

Results and caveats for the whole study, not just this receptor: Persistent Graves' disease patients showed lower TCR Shannon entropy and fewer highly expanded clones than newly diagnosed patients, suggesting clonal expansion. The study examined only peripheral blood because the primary lesion, thyroid tissue, could not be accessed. The authors noted that the small sample size was a limitation that may lower accuracy. Sequencing and analysis were limited to the TCR beta chain. Preferential use of TRBV28, TRBJ1-2 and TRBJ2-5 was observed in persistent disease, whereas TRBV20-1 and TRBJ2-1 were favored in newly diagnosed disease. Persistent patients shared more public clonotypes among themselves (2,741) than newly diagnosed patients did (about 900).

The method behind the library was multiplex PCR. The run used an Illumina HiSeq 4000. CDR3 regions were amplified by Arm-PCR with iRepertoire HTBI primers to construct TCR beta libraries. Gel purification was performed on PCR products prior to sequencing. From the authors' description of their analysis: Gene usage analysis of CDR3 amino acid clonotypes relied on the roughly 64 TRBV and over 13 TRBJ segments identified across samples. COPE and FqMerger were used to merge filtered high-quality paired reads into contigs. Contigs were aligned with BLAST to IMGT TRBV, TRBD and TRBJ reference genes, and CDR3 was defined per IMGT. Highly expanded clones were defined as clonotypes with a frequency above 0.1%. Repertoire diversity was measured by Shannon entropy, and V-J evenness by the Gini coefficient. A clonotype found in more than one individual was treated as public. TCRdb reprocessed the public reads (quality trimming at Q25 with fastp, clone calling with MiXCR) and kept in-frame beta chains. Rows are unified per CDR3 protein, each entry keeping the most common DNA and genes. The V and J calls come from TCRdb's annotation, not from the publication. A total of some 200,000 distinct CDR3 sequences appear in this sample, 15% to 20% of them only once. Together, the top ten hold approximately 10% of the sample.

What this sample's time point label stands for: newly diagnosed GD, antithyroid drugs for less than 3 months. For both TCR sequencing and RNA sequencing, RNA was extracted from PBMCs in TRIzol. The diagnosis of Graves' disease followed American Thyroid Association guidelines. Patients for the study were recruited at an endocrinology department in Xi'an, China. Each patient gave about 10 milliliters of peripheral blood, collected in an EDTA anticoagulant tube. Ficoll Paque Plus density gradient separation was used to isolate PBMCs, and no further T cell sorting was done. An Agilent 2100 Bioanalyzer and agarose gel were used to check RNA quality, while a NanoDrop 2000 measured RNA concentration. V and J are truncated by 3 bases and 1 base respectively, leaving an intervening sequence of 12 bases. The CDR3 numbers 14 residues from cysteine through phenylalanine. Only the CDR3 DNA stays, 42 bases, in frame from base 1. The germline V gene (reference sequence) provides CDR1 DFQATT and CDR2 SNEGSKA.

This clonotype has at least ten counts. Its specific antigen is unknown. No much larger clone exists at a distance of one base, and base qualities are not known. The same sample was also studied in work on T cells in Graves' hyperthyroidism and ophthalmopathy. The second study's authors report: Stable Graves' hyperthyroidism was defined as the absence of progression to ophthalmopathy over 18 months of follow-up. Hyperthyroidism patients were newly diagnosed, had a disease duration of under 2 months, and were aged 18 to 65 years. The study excluded patients with uncontrolled infections, other autoimmune diseases, pregnancy or lactation. Diagnoses were based on clinical symptoms, serum thyroxine and TRAb, thyroid ultrasound and orbital computed tomography. For the first round of RT-PCR on the TCR CDR3, the HTBI primer set was used together with the Qiagen OneStep RT-PCR kit. Most expanded thyroid clonotypes (frequency above 0.001) were also detected in blood, a finding suggesting that blood repertoires may reflect thyroid immune responses. A 13 V-J signature model separated ophthalmopathy from stable hyperthyroidism, with approximately 87% sensitivity and about 81% specificity in cross-validation and 80%/75% in testing. In validation, the model predicted progression to ophthalmopathy with over 65% sensitivity and roughly 75% specificity, a median of 6.5 months before onset. A discovery cohort of about a hundred patients, roughly 45 with Graves' ophthalmopathy and 55 to 60 with stable Graves' hyperthyroidism, was used to find distinguishing TCR V-J signatures. An independent validation cohort of fewer than 20 hyperthyroidism patients and 17 patients who later progressed to ophthalmopathy tested prospective prediction of ophthalmopathy. The roughly 91 discovery patients were randomly divided into training and test sets at a 7:3 ratio. In addition, the study compared T-cell repertoires in thyroid tissue and in blood from over 5 Graves' hyperthyroidism patients. Once sampling was done, hyperthyroidism patients were given methimazole at a starting dose of 30 mg daily, whereas ophthalmopathy patients were given high-dose intravenous methylprednisolone. A second multiplex PCR round built the libraries, followed by size selection and purification. Libraries were sequenced paired-end with 100 bp reads on an Illumina HiSeq2000. Raw data were processed with SOAPnuke, discarding reads with adapters, uncalled bases, mean Phred below 15, or no exact constant-primer or identifier match. High-quality paired reads were merged using COPE v1.2.5, and each unique nucleotide sequence was defined as a clonotype. Clonotypes were aligned to IMGT TRBV, TRBD and TRBJ reference segments using MiTCR v1.1. The analysis included only V-J combinations with a frequency above 0.0001, which together covered 99.2% of the repertoires. The TCS score was defined as F50 (clonal expansion) divided by E x V (chaos), with BLOSUM62-based TCRdist calculated between CDR3 peptides within each V-J. Welch's t-statistics and random forest reduced 500 to 550 V-J features to around 14, which were used in a naive Bayes classifier (R e1071). Sample size was not statistically predetermined, and blinding of investigators to group allocation was not performed. The paper describes TCR Vbeta CDR3 sequencing of more than 120 peripheral blood samples, made up of fewer than 50 ophthalmopathy patients, 70 to 75 hyperthyroidism patients and about 17 progressor patients.

The TCR was taken from a woman in her thirties with Graves disease. Donor details come from another sample of the same person, matched by shared clones. The sample consisted of peripheral blood mononuclear cells (PBMCs), taken at new diagnosis, from a patient treated with antithyroid drugs. Recombination linked TRBV20-1 to TRBJ1-1, with no reliable assignment of the D segment. This receptor carries the CDR3 CSARPAVSNTEAFF. The nucleotide sequence is TGCAGTGCTAGGCCCGCGGTGTCGAACACTGAAGCTTTCTTT.